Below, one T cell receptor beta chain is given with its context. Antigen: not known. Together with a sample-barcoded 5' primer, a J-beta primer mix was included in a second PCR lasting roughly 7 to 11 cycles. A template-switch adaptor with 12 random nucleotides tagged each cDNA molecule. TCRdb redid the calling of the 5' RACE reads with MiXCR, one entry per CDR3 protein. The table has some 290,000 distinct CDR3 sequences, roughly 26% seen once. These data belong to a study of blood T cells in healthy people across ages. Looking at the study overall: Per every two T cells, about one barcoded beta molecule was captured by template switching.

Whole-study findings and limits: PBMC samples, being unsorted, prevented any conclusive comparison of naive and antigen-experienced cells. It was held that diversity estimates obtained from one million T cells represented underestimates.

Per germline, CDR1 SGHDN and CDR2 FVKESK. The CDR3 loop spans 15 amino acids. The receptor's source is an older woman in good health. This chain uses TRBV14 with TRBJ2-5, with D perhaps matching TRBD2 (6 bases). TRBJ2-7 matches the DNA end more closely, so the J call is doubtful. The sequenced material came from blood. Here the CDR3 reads CASSQEYGRIHEQYF. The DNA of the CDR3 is TGTGCCAGCAGCCAAGAATATGGGAGGATCCACGAGCAGTACTTC.